Here is one T cell receptor beta chain with its context. The antigen remains unidentified. There are 16 residues in the CDR3. This sample was included in a study of siplizumab effects on memory and regulatory T cells. Overall study results and limits: The naive T cell population seemed more diverse than memory cells and seemed a major contributor to the alloresponse. Roughly 75-96% of proliferating CD4+ or CD8+ clones lacked a naive or memory phenotype that could be assigned.

The mixed lymphocyte reaction cells were held in coculture (37°C) for over 5 days. TCR templates, approximately 100,000 per sample, were assayed. The data were produced by immunoSEQ multiplex PCR, yet TCRdb's version contains in-frame clones alone and is incomplete. The data contain 13,000 or so clones, almost 40% of them singletons. The sample comprised CFSE-low (dividing) CD8+ T cells sorted from an allogeneic mixed lymphocyte reaction. The chain recombines TRBV21-1 with TRBJ2-3; the table's D call of TRBD1 was not tested on the DNA. TRBV21-1 is classified as a pseudogene. The receptor comes from a human donor in good health; the cells came from an allogeneic mixed lymphocyte reaction. The CDR3 loop is CASRNPDKACTDTQYF. Written as DNA, the CDR3 is TGTGCCAGCAGAAACCCGGACAAGGCCTGCACAGATACGCAGTATTTT.